This TCR beta chain was obtained from a study of blood T cells in healthy people across ages (dated by TCRdb to the mid-2010s). About the full investigation: In model experiments, template switching captured roughly one uniquely barcoded TCR beta cDNA molecule for every two T cells. Using deep sequencing normalized with unique cDNA molecular identifiers, the study measured how TCR beta repertoire diversity changes with age. Donors were grouped into four age groups: young (average 16 years), middle-aged (over 35), aged (around 60) and long-lived (approximately 82). For two donors (one aged 18 to 29 and one aged 80 or older), the study analyzed two additional independent replicas of 1 million unique cDNA reads from the same blood draw. Points the paper makes about the study in general: Compared with the aged group, the long-lived group had more naive CD4+ T cells, fewer expanded clones and increased TCR diversity, suggesting age selection. The percentage of naive T cells measured by flow cytometry correlated strongly with observed TCR beta diversity. Observed TCR beta diversity per million T cells fell roughly linearly with age, and a significant reduction was already apparent by age approximately 40. Total diversity estimates from one million sequenced T cells were considered lower bounds and underestimates. Donor CMV infection status was unknown, potentially confounding age-related changes in expanded clonotypes. Bulk unsorted PBMC profiling prevented conclusive comparison of naive and antigen-experienced compartments.

Library prep was done by 5' RACE. Sequencing relied on an Illumina HiSeq 2500. A second PCR of about 6 to 12 cycles was run with a J-beta primer mix and a sample-barcoded 5' primer. A template-switch 5' adaptor carrying 12 random nucleotides introduced a unique molecular identifier onto each TCR beta cDNA molecule. Each sample yielded at least 3 million CDR3-containing paired-end reads. First-strand cDNA synthesis was performed from all RNA using the Mint cDNA synthesis kit, with priming by a TRBC-specific oligonucleotide. Following uracil-DNA glycosylase treatment, a first 18-cycle PCR with universal primers M1SS and BC2_uni_R was performed on all cDNA. Processing in the source paper ran as follows. For normalization, 1 million high-quality reads, each with a distinct molecular identifier, were randomly selected from each sample. Instead of being binned into consensus sequences, reads that shared molecular identifiers were thrown out. MiTCR, run with a Q25 quality threshold and the strictest error-elimination algorithm, handled CDR3 identification, clonotype clustering and error correction. A nonparametric unseen species model with Euler transformation was used to estimate lower-bound total TCR beta diversity. The public reads were reanalyzed by TCRdb: fastp trimming at Q25, MiXCR alignment, in-frame beta chains only. Identical CDR3 proteins give one entry, which carries the most common genes and DNA. For this entry, the V and J calls and clone size follow TCRdb and not the study's own pipeline. The sample table lists roughly 800,000 distinct CDR3 sequences, roughly 25% of them with a count of one. 2.5% to 3.5% of the sample is in the top ten clones.

The donors were about 40 Caucasian individuals from Russia, aged 6 to 90 years, who were systemically healthy. Each donor gave 8 to 10 milliliters of peripheral blood, drawn into EDTA-treated Vacutainer tubes. Ficoll-Paque density-gradient centrifugation was used to isolate PBMCs, with at least 6 million per sample. Total RNA was extracted from PBMCs with Trizol reagent, with at least 5 micrograms obtained per sample. The percentages of naive CD45RAhigh/CD27high T cells were determined by flow cytometry on a PBMC aliquot from every donor. The CDR3 runs 13 residues from the cysteine to the phenylalanine. Just the 39-base CDR3 DNA is kept, in frame starting at base 1. The germline V gene encodes CDR1 MNHNS and CDR2 SASEGT. Comment on this clonotype: The target of this receptor is not known. An end of the junction differs from the germline gene, which may be a read error.

These data also featured in a second study, about T cells of mothers and their children. The other study reports the following: The donors were nine systemically healthy Caucasian individuals, made up of three mothers and their six children. cDNA synthesis used all of the extracted RNA, with approximately 1.4 ug of RNA in each 15 ul reaction. In the second PCR, the M1S primer added sample barcodes and 2-4 random nucleotides. Over 10 million TCR beta CDR3 reads came from each mother, compared with around 3 million reads from each child. TCR recombination output is similarly shaped by thymic selection in related and unrelated pairs, with a minor effect exerted by inherited differences. Normalized repertoire overlap in related mother-child pairs was always slightly higher than in unrelated mother-child pairs, but the difference was never significant. With a sensitivity of about 100 clones per million clonotypes, no persistent microchimeric T cell clones were detected. Deep NGS was used in the study to compare the TCR beta repertoires of mothers and children and to look for features that separate related mother-child pairs from unrelated individuals. The mean age was roughly 44 +/- 4 years for the mothers and about 12 +/- 4 years for the children. After adapters were ligated using NEBNext reagents, the libraries underwent 100+100 nt paired-end sequencing on an Illumina HiSeq 2000. To prevent cross-contamination, the mother and child libraries were prepared one month apart and sequenced in separate runs. For each donor, between about 500,000 and 2,100,000 distinct TCR beta clonotypes were identified. Naive TCR beta clonotypes were estimated from low-frequency clonotypes matched to each donor's FACS-determined naive share, without sorting.

This receptor chain uses TRBV6-1 and TRBJ1-5; D gene: possibly TRBD1, on 5 matching bases. The origin of this receptor is a boy between 5 and 17 years old in good health. Sequencing was done on a sample of blood. The CDR3 region reads CASSSDGGQPRHF. The DNA is TGTGCCAGCAGTTCAGATGGGGGTCAGCCCCGGCATTTT.